This TCR beta chain was sequenced during a study of blood T cell repertoires in COVID-19. The assay was immunoSEQ multiplex PCR, and TCRdb's table has in-frame clones only and misses some. The sample shows some 180,000 clones, around 84% of them seen only once. The CDR3 length is 17 residues. J was trimmed by 2 bases and V by 4 bases; bases with no gene match: 6. Germline CDR1 is LNHDA and CDR2 is SQIVND (reference sequence). What was sequenced was peripheral blood. This TCR was sampled from an elderly woman with COVID-19, enrolled during active disease. The chain recombines TRBV19 with TRBJ2-4, with TRBD2 identical over 12 bases. The CDR3 coding sequence is TGTGCCAGTAGTACCAGACTAGCGGGAGTCCCCAAAAACATTCAGTACTTC. It encodes CASSTRLAGVPKNIQYF.